The 17 T cell receptor beta chains below were found in one sample sequenced in a study of shared clonotypes between healthy human individuals. The data were produced by immunoSEQ multiplex PCR, yet TCRdb's version contains in-frame clones alone and is incomplete. The sample consists of about 2.3 million clones, 85% to 95% of them appearing once. Sequencing was done on a sample of naive CD4+ T cells from PBMCs. Subset noted: CD45RA+ positively selected. The source of these receptors is a man in his late teens or twenties in good health. Some clones in this sample may be carry-over from other donors' samples.

This rearrangement joins TRBV7-2 to TRBJ1-1, with a tentative D call TRBD1 (5 bases). Trimming took off 5 bases at V and 2 bases at J, with 12 bases between the two ends. The CDR3 length is 14 residues. Germline V gives CDR1 SGHTA, CDR2 FQGNSA. The CDR3 region is CASSTRTRNTEAFF. The CDR3 DNA follows: TGTGCCAGCAGCACCCGGACAAGAAACACTGAAGCTTTCTTT.

Regarding this clone: Within the sample, other DNA sequences also encode this same CDR3. The chain couples TRBV6-5 to TRBJ1-2; possibly TRBD1 for D (5 bases). Germline-derived CDR1 and CDR2 are MNHEY and SVGAGI. CDR3 length: 12 amino acids. The V gene lost 6 bases and the J gene lost 4 bases, with 9 bases spanning the gap. The CDR3 region has the DNA TGTGCCAGCAGCCCCGGGGCCTATGGCTACACCTTC. It specifies CASSPGAYGYTF.

The V and J genes are TRBV28 and TRBJ1-5; D is undetermined. CDR3 length: 11 amino acids. Germline assignment: CDR1 MDHEN and CDR2 SYDVKM. Trimming removed 5 bases at V and 6 bases at J, with 5 bases between. In nucleotides, the CDR3 is TGTGCCAGCAGTGCCTCTCAGCCCCAGCATTTT. Residues: CASSASQPQHF.

This clone appeared a single time. The V gene is TRBV28, the J gene TRBJ1-4, with unresolved D. Germline CDR1 MDHEN, CDR2 SYDVKM. V was pared by 7 bases and J by 5 bases, with 14 bases between. This CDR3 is built from 14 residues. The CDR3 sequence is CASINSPVNEKLFF. The CDR3 coding sequence is TGTGCCAGCATTAACTCCCCCGTAAATGAAAAACTGTTTTTT. The complete variable domain, with remaining parts taken from reference TRBV28 and TRBJ1-4, reads DVKVTQSSRYLVKRTGEKVFLECVQDMDHENMFWYRQDPGLGLRLIYFSYDVKMKEKGDIPEGYSVSREKKERFSLILESASTNQTSMYLCASINSPVNEKLFFGSGTQLSVL.

A single count supports this clone. The V and J genes are TRBV6-6 and TRBJ2-5, with 10 nucleotides matching TRBD1. CDR3 length: 14 amino acids. The V and J ends lost 5 bases and 5 bases, in that order; junction bases with no gene match: 5. Germline CDR1 is MNHNY and CDR2 is SVGAGI (reference sequence). This CDR3 reads CASSPGTGVETQYF. CDR3 sequence (DNA): TGTGCCAGCAGTCCCGGGACAGGGGTGGAGACCCAGTACTTC.

The chain combines TRBV6-1 with TRBJ1-2, with no clear D. V was cut by 5 bases and J by 0 bases, with 10 bases left in between. Germline CDR1 MNHNS, CDR2 SASEGT. CDR3 size: 14 residues. The CDR3 sequence is CASSPLASNYGYTF. Here the CDR3 DNA reads TGTGCCAGCAGTCCCCTGGCCTCTAACTATGGCTACACCTTC.

J is TRBJ2-3 and V is TRBV5-1; 9 bases map to TRBD1. V trimming: 5 bases; J trimming: 4 bases; junction bases outside the gene matches: 8. Per germline, CDR1 SGHRS and CDR2 YFSETQ. The CDR3 length is 15 residues. CDR3 sequence: CASRAGTGKADTQYF. The DNA for the CDR3 is TGCGCCAGCAGGGCGGGGACAGGGAAGGCAGATACGCAGTATTTT.

This rearrangement joins TRBV18 to TRBJ1-5; weak D call: TRBD1 (5 bases). Germline loops: CDR1 KGHSH, CDR2 LQKENI. Deletions cut 6 bases from V and 3 bases from J, with 18 bases between. The CDR3 has 16 residues. In nucleotides, the CDR3 is TGTGCCAGCTCGCCGTGGGGGGTTGGGGCCAATCAGCCCCAGCATTTT. As protein: CASSPWGVGANQPQHF.

The J gene is TRBJ2-5, the V gene TRBV9, with 7 nucleotides matching TRBD1. V shed 1 base, J shed 5 bases, and the junction held 8 bases outside the gene matches. Per germline, CDR1 SGDLS and CDR2 YYNGEE. The CDR3 is 15 amino acids. The CDR3 is CASSVRIGGMETQYF. The CDR3 DNA follows: TGTGCCAGCAGCGTACGGATAGGGGGCATGGAGACCCAGTACTTC.

This clone was observed a single time. The CDR3 region has the DNA TGTGCCAGCAGTTCCGGGACCCCGATCTACGAGCAGTACTTC. It yields the protein CASSSGTPIYEQYF. The V gene is TRBV28, the J gene TRBJ2-7; D is tentatively TRBD1 or TRBD2 (5 bases each). The ends were cut back, 4 bases at V and 3 bases at J, with 13 bases in the middle. Germline V CDR1 and CDR2: MDHEN, SYDVKM. This CDR3 spans 14 amino acids.

The rearrangement uses TRBV4-1 and TRBJ2-5; 12 bases fit TRBD1. J lost 5 bases, V lost 4 bases, and 5 bases had no gene match. The germline V gene has CDR1 MGHRA and CDR2 YSYEKL. This CDR3 is 15 amino acids long. The CDR3 DNA follows: TGCGCCAGCAGCCCCTGGGACAGGGGGCGGGAGACCCAGTACTTC. This translates into CASSPWDRGRETQYF.

This clone appeared a single time. V gene TRBV5-1 combines with J gene TRBJ1-2; D is unclear. V lost 3 bases and J 12 bases, leaving 15 bases between the germline ends. Germline V gives CDR1 SGHRS, CDR2 YFSETQ. The CDR3 length is 12 residues. Written as DNA, the CDR3 is TGCGCCAGCAGCTCCCTAGCCGGTGAGCACACCTTC. Translated, it gives CASSSLAGEHTF.

V and J are TRBV28 and TRBJ1-1, with TRBD1 matching 7 bases. The trim removed 7 bases at V and 7 bases at J, leaving 6 bases unmatched. The length of the CDR3 is 12 residues. Germline V gene sequence: CDR1 MDHEN, CDR2 SYDVKM. DNA for the CDR3: TGTGCCAGCACCATCACAGGGGTTGAAGCTTTCTTT. Protein: CASTITGVEAFF.

As for this clone: The same CDR3 also results from other DNA sequences found in this sample. The chain combines TRBV5-4 with TRBJ1-2; D perhaps matches TRBD1 (6 bases). CDR3 length: 14 amino acids. Germline CDR1 and CDR2: SGHNT and YYREEE (reference sequence). V was trimmed by 3 bases and J by 2 bases, leaving 11 bases between them. The CDR3 is CASSSSGANYGYTF. DNA of the CDR3: TGTGCCAGCAGCTCATCGGGGGCCAACTATGGCTACACCTTC.

This clone has a single count. J is TRBJ2-1 and V is TRBV7-9; weak D call: TRBD1 (5 bases). In germline, CDR1 is SEHNR, CDR2 FQNEAQ (reference sequence). The CDR3 sequence is 15 residues long. V lost 5 bases and J lost 2, with 13 bases in between. The CDR3 loop is CASSLGWGAYNEQFF. The CDR3 region has the DNA TGTGCCAGCAGCCTCGGGTGGGGCGCCTACAATGAGCAGTTCTTC.

The chain links TRBV6-6 to TRBJ1-5; possible D gene TRBD1, 6 bases. The CDR3 sequence is 16 residues long. V lost 4 bases, J lost 0 bases, and 13 bases lay in between. Germline V CDR1 and CDR2: MNHNY, SVGAGI (reference sequence). The CDR3 here is CASSSEGGISNQPQHF. For the CDR3, the DNA is TGTGCCAGCAGTTCCGAGGGGGGAATTAGCAATCAGCCCCAGCATTTT.

The V gene is TRBV5-1, the J gene TRBJ2-2; D call uncertain. The CDR3 length is 14 residues. Germline V CDR1 and CDR2: SGHRS, YFSETQ. Trimming cost V 3 bases and J 4 bases, with 10 bases left between them. The CDR3 DNA sequence: TGCGCCAGCAGCTCCCGGACCAGCACCGGGGAGCTGTTTTTT. This sequence encodes CASSSRTSTGELFF.